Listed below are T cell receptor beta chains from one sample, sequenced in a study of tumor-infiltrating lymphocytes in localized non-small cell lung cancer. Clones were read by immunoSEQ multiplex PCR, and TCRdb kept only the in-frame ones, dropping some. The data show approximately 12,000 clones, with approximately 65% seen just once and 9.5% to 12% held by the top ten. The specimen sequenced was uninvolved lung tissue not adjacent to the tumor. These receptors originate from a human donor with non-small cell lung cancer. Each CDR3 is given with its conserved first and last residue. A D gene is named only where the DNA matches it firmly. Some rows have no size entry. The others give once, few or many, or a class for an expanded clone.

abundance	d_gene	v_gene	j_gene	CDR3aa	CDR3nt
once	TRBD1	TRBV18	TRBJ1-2	CASSPVGTAYGYTF	TGTGCCAGCTCACCAGTGGGGACAGCCTATGGCTACACCTTC
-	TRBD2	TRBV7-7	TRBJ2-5	CASSSTRAGERYF	TGTGCCAGCAGCTCCACCCGGGCGGGAGAGAGGTACTTC
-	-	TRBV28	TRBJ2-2	CASSLTLGGGTGELFF	TGTGCCAGCAGTTTAACGCTAGGGGGAGGTACCGGGGAGCTGTTTTTT
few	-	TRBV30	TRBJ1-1	CARSGGNTEAFF	TGTGCCAGGTCGGGGGGGAACACTGAAGCTTTCTTT
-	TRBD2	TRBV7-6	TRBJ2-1	CASSVTGTSGSNEQFF	TGTGCCAGCAGCGTAACCGGGACTAGCGGGAGTAATGAGCAGTTCTTC
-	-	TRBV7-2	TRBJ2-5	CASSLARGTETQYF	TGTGCCAGCAGCTTAGCTCGGGGGACTGAGACCCAGTACTTC
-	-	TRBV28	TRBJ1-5	CASRSAARDQPQHF	TGTGCCAGCCGATCTGCAGCCCGAGATCAGCCCCAGCATTTT
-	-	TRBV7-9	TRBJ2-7	CASSLAEVVSGEQYF	TGTGCCAGCAGCTTAGCGGAGGTGGTGAGTGGAGAGCAGTACTTT
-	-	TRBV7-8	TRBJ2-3	CASLNTPGDTQYF	TGTGCCAGCCTTAATACCCCGGGGGATACGCAGTATTTT
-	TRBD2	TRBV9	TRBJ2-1	CASSVGTSGGSSYNEQFF	TGTGCCAGCAGCGTAGGGACTAGCGGGGGGTCATCCTACAATGAGCAGTTCTTC
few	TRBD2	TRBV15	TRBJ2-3	CATSTGTSGTDTQYF	TGTGCCACCAGCACCGGGACTAGCGGGACAGATACGCAGTATTTT
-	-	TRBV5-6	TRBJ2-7	CASSFFTGAHEQYF	TGTGCCAGCAGCTTTTTTACGGGGGCCCACGAGCAGTACTTC
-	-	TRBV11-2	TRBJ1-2	CASSLRNIDYTF	TGTGCCAGCAGCTTAAGAAACATCGACTACACCTTC
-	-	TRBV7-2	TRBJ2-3	CASSLPFSEADTQYF	TGTGCCAGCAGCTTACCCTTCTCAGAGGCAGATACGCAGTATTTT
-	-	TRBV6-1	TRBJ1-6	CASISGIAYNSPLHF	TGTGCCAGCATCTCAGGGATCGCCTATAATTCACCCCTCCACTTT